The 9 T cell receptor beta chains listed next were all sequenced from one sample in a study of Ad26.COV2.S vaccination and SARS-CoV-2 variants. Produced via immunoSEQ multiplex PCR; TCRdb's table is partial and in-frame only. The sample has about 350,000 clones; around 90% are singletons. Regarding treatment: around 19 received Ad26.COV2.S at low or high dose, single or two shots; several received placebo; per-sample allocation not given. Sampling took place 63 days after the first vaccine or placebo injection. The sequenced sample was peripheral blood, obtained in a trial of Ad26.COV2.S vaccine versus placebo. These TCRs come from a person between 18 and 65 years old who received the Ad26.COV2.S COVID-19 vaccine or a placebo.

Turning to this clone: Additional DNA sequences in this sample encode the identical CDR3. The chain uses TRBV28 and TRBJ1-2, with a possible D match to TRBD1 (5 bases). V was clipped by 5 bases and J by 4 bases, with 11 bases between them. The CDR3 extends over 13 amino acids. Germline loops: CDR1 MDHEN, CDR2 SYDVKM. CDR3 bases: TGTGCCAGCAGTCTCGAGGGGCTCTATGGCTACACCTTC. Translation gives CASSLEGLYGYTF.

The CDR3 bases are TGTGCCAGCACCATAGGACAGGGAGGGACAGATACGCAGTATTTT. It encodes CASTIGQGGTDTQYF. The chain links TRBV28 to TRBJ2-3; perhaps TRBD1 as D (8 bases). The CDR3 extends over 15 amino acids. V shed 7 bases and J shed 3 bases, with 17 bases lying between them. CDR1 is MDHEN, CDR2 SYDVKM, per germline.

This chain connects TRBV5-1 to TRBJ2-7, with a weak D call TRBD1 (5 bases). Per germline, CDR1 SGHRS and CDR2 YFSETQ. This CDR3 region has 14 residues. Between the trimmed V and J ends, which lost 0 bases and 6 bases, there was a span of 13 bases. The CDR3 region has the DNA TGCGCCAGCAGCTTGGTGGCAGGGCGAGGCGAGCAGTACTTC. It is translated as CASSLVAGRGEQYF.

The J gene is TRBJ2-1, the V gene TRBV18; 7 nucleotides line up with TRBD2. The J segment lost 1 base and the V segment lost 7 bases, leaving 7 bases of the junction unmatched. Germline CDR1 reads KGHSH; CDR2 reads LQKENI. This CDR3 comprises 15 residues. CDR3 nucleotides: TGTGCCAGCTTCACGGGAGGCGGTTCCTACAATGAGCAGTTCTTC. This gives the protein CASFTGGGSYNEQFF.

The gene calls are TRBV2 and TRBJ2-7; 10 bases align to TRBD1. CDR3 size: 14 residues. After removal of 5 bases from V and 2 bases from J, the junction contained 3 bases not matched to a gene. Per the germline V gene, CDR1 is SNHLY and CDR2 is FYNNEI. For the CDR3, the DNA is TGTGCCAGCAGTTTAGGACAGGGGGCCTACGAGCAGTACTTC. Encoded protein: CASSLGQGAYEQYF.

This clone has just one count. This chain connects TRBV4-3 to TRBJ1-2; a possible D gene is TRBD1 (5 bases). V gave up 0 bases and J gave up 5 bases, with 10 bases separating them. This CDR3 comprises 14 residues. Germline V CDR1 and CDR2: LGHNA, YSLEER. CDR3 nucleotide sequence: TGCGCCAGCAGCCAAGATGGGGACGAGTATGGCTACACCTTC. It yields the protein CASSQDGDEYGYTF.

V usage is TRBV3-1 (or the pseudogene TRBV3-2) and J usage is TRBJ1-2, with D maybe TRBD1 (6 bases). The CDR3 totals 16 residues. Germline CDR1 LGHDT, CDR2 YNNKEL (reference sequence). V was cut by 4 bases and J by 2 bases, with 17 bases left in between. CDR3: CASSPDHGRGNYGYTF. CDR3 in DNA: TGTGCCAGCAGCCCAGACCACGGAAGGGGGAACTATGGCTACACCTTC.

The chain is built from TRBV18 and TRBJ1-3; TRBD1 agrees at 7 bases. CDR3 length: 16 residues. The V segment lost 1 base and the J segment 0 bases; nucleotides outside the gene matches: 3. From germline, CDR1 is KGHSH and CDR2 LQKENI. Here the CDR3 reads CASSPLQGSSGNTIYF. The CDR3, as DNA: TGTGCCAGCTCACCACTACAGGGGAGCTCTGGAAACACCATATATTTT.

V usage is TRBV9 and J usage is TRBJ2-5; D may be TRBD2 (7 bases). Germline values: CDR1 SGDLS, CDR2 YYNGEE. This CDR3 comprises 13 residues. V gave up 2 bases and J gave up 4 bases, with 9 bases separating them. The CDR3 sequence: CASSVGGRETQYF. Here the CDR3 DNA reads TGTGCCAGCAGCGTGGGGGGGCGAGAGACCCAGTACTTC.